Below, 25 T cell receptor beta chains from the same sample are listed, as sequenced in a study of response to subunit inactivated influenza vaccine. MiXCR was run by TCRdb on the RT-PCR reads, yielding one entry per CDR3 protein. The top ten hold roughly 11% of the sample, which has over 650,000 distinct CDR3 sequences, approximately 18% seen once. The specimen comprised PBMCs from blood, sampled more than 4 days after vaccination. The source is a man aged 50 or older who received an inactivated influenza vaccine.

Only a few counts were recorded for this clonotype. The chain combines TRBV20-1 with TRBJ1-5; D gene uncertain. CDR3 length equals 16 residues. Between the trimmed V and J ends, which lost 6 bases and 2 bases, there was a span of 20 bases. Germline CDR1 reads DFQATT; CDR2 reads SNEGSKA (reference sequence). CDR3 loop: CSATPGPFLGNQPQHF. For the CDR3, the DNA is TGCAGTGCGACCCCGGGCCCTTTTTTGGGCAATCAGCCCCAGCATTTT.

This clonotype was seen ten or more times. V is TRBV5-5 and J is TRBJ2-1; the D gene is possibly TRBD2 (6 bases). Germline loops: CDR1 SGHKS, CDR2 YYEKEE (reference sequence). This CDR3 has 13 residues. The ends were cut back, 3 bases at V and 9 bases at J, with 13 bases in the middle. The chain's CDR3 is CASSSPGLLEQFF. Written as DNA, the CDR3 is TGTGCCAGCAGCTCTCCGGGACTCCTTGAGCAGTTCTTC.

The V call is TRBV20-1, the J call TRBJ2-1, with TRBD2 matching 14 bases. The CDR3 runs to 17 residues. V lost 6 bases to trimming and J lost 1 base; unmatched junction nucleotides: 8. Germline V lookup: CDR1 DFQATT, CDR2 SNEGSKA (reference sequence). The CDR3 coding sequence is TGCAGTGCCCCCGGGACTAGCGGGGGATATTCCTACAATGAGCAGTTCTTC. Residues: CSAPGTSGGYSYNEQFF.

This clonotype was detected a few times. This chain connects TRBV20-1 to TRBJ1-5; D possibly corresponds to TRBD1 (6 bases). The CDR3 contains 12 residues. CDR1 is DFQATT and CDR2 is SNEGSKA in the germline V gene (reference sequence). Trimming pared 3 bases from V and 6 bases from J, leaving 9 bases between. The CDR3 bases are TGCAGTGCTAGGGGGGGCGGTCAGCCCCAGCATTTT. Translation gives CSARGGGQPQHF.

This clonotype showed up just a few times. The rearrangement links TRBV28 to TRBJ2-7, with 7 bases fitting TRBD1. After removal of 3 bases from V and 2 bases from J, the junction contained 4 bases not matched to a gene. Germline CDR1 and CDR2: MDHEN and SYDVKM. The CDR3 runs 14 residues. For the CDR3, the DNA is TGTGCCAGCAGTTTTCGCGGACAGGCCTACGAGCAGTACTTC. As protein: CASSFRGQAYEQYF.

CDR3 sequence: CSGRGGSTDTQYF. DNA for the CDR3: TGCAGTGGACGCGGAGGGAGCACAGATACGCAGTATTTT. V is TRBV20-1 and J is TRBJ2-3, with D tentatively TRBD2 (6 bases). The CDR3 sequence is 13 residues long. The V gene's germline CDR1 is DFQATT and CDR2 SNEGSKA (reference sequence). Trimming took off 7 bases at V and 0 bases at J, with 11 bases between the two ends.

This clonotype has a count of ten or more. The chain uses TRBV12-3 or TRBV12-4 and TRBJ2-1, with TRBD1 matching 9 bases. J lost 5 bases, V lost 4 bases, and 9 bases had no gene match. The length of the CDR3 is 16 residues. The CDR3 region is CASSSMDRGINNEQFF. The CDR3, as DNA: TGTGCCAGCAGTTCCATGGACAGGGGAATAAACAATGAGCAGTTCTTC.

For this clonotype: The junction does not match germline at one end; this may be a read error. V gene TRBV7-1 combines with J gene TRBJ2-7; 9 bases agree with TRBD1. TRBV7-1 qualifies as an ORF whose function is uncertain. This CDR3 spans 18 amino acids. This CDR3 is CASSPALAPGQGLYEQYF. As DNA, the CDR3 is TGTGCCAGCAGCCCAGCTTTAGCACCGGGACAGGGTTTATACGAGCAGTACTTC.

This clonotype has just a few counts. The chain recombines TRBV5-1 with TRBJ2-7; 8 bases fit TRBD1. Germline-derived CDR1 and CDR2 are SGHRS and YFSETQ. Trimming removed 0 bases from V and 6 bases from J; junction bases left unmatched: 8. This CDR3 spans 15 amino acids. The chain's CDR3 is CASSLGGTGGGEQYF. Written as DNA, the CDR3 is TGCGCCAGCAGCTTGGGGGGGACAGGAGGCGGCGAGCAGTACTTC.

To note about this clonotype: A junction boundary mismatches the germline segment, possibly from a read error. The gene calls are TRBV6-2 or TRBV6-3 and TRBJ2-7; 10 bases match TRBD2. Germline lookup yields CDR1 MNHEY and CDR2 SVGEGT. This CDR3 is 13 amino acids long. The CDR3 is CASSYRASGGVFF. DNA of the CDR3: TGTGCCAGCAGTTACAGGGCTAGCGGGGGAGTTTTCTTC.

This clonotype has just a few counts. The genes are TRBV3-1 and TRBJ2-7; D is unclear. Germline V gene sequence: CDR1 LGHDT, CDR2 YNNKEL (reference sequence). The CDR3 has 14 amino acids. Between the trimmed V and J ends, which lost 1 base and 9 bases, there was a span of 16 bases. In nucleotides, the CDR3 is TGTGCCAGCAGCCAAGGACTTGAAGGACCCACGCAGTACTTC. As protein: CASSQGLEGPTQYF.

This clonotype was counted between two and nine times. The genes are TRBV20-1 and TRBJ2-3, with TRBD2 matching 8 bases. The CDR3 sequence is 17 residues long. Germline V gene sequence: CDR1 DFQATT, CDR2 SNEGSKA (reference sequence). After removal of 0 bases from V and 1 base from J, the junction contained 9 bases not matched to a gene. The CDR3: CSARDVWTSLGTDTQYF. The CDR3 nucleotides read TGCAGTGCTAGAGATGTCTGGACTAGCCTTGGCACAGATACGCAGTATTTT.

This clonotype was detected once. The rearrangement links TRBV15 to TRBJ2-7; 9 nucleotides line up with TRBD1. Germline-derived CDR1 and CDR2 are LNHNV and YYDKDF (reference sequence). CDR3 length: 14 amino acids. J gave up 5 bases and V 5 bases, and 7 bases lay outside the gene matches. As DNA, the CDR3 is TGTGCCACCAGCGTGGGGACAGGGACCGACGAGCAGTACTTC. It yields the protein CATSVGTGTDEQYF.

CDR3 nucleotide sequence: TGCAGCGCTACTAGCGGGGGGGCTAACGAGCAGTACTTC. This gives the protein CSATSGGANEQYF. The chain links TRBV29-1 to TRBJ2-7, with 13 bases fitting TRBD2. The germline CDR1 and CDR2 sequences are SQVTM and ANQGSEA. Losses at the gene ends were 7 bases for V and 5 bases for J; bases not matched to a gene: 5. The CDR3 extends over 13 amino acids.

This clonotype was recorded a few times. The chain uses TRBV6-1 and TRBJ2-3; D is perhaps TRBD1 (6 bases). The CDR3 is made up of 14 amino acids. V lost 6 bases, J lost 6 bases, and 16 bases lay in between. The germline gives CDR1 MNHNS, CDR2 SASEGT. In DNA form, the CDR3 reads TGTGCCAGCAGGGAGACAGGTTCTCGGGATACGCAGTATTTT. Translation: CASRETGSRDTQYF.

Only a few counts were recorded for this clonotype. The chain employs TRBV21-1 and TRBJ2-7; the table assigns TRBD2, which was not confirmed against the DNA. TRBV21-1 is a listed pseudogene. CDR3 size: 16 residues. CDR3 sequence (DNA): TGTGCCAGCAGCAAAGGTGAGGGAGGTAATTGCTACGAGCAGTACTTC. Protein product: CASSKGEGGNCYEQYF.

The gene calls are TRBV3-1 and TRBJ2-1; no reliable D call. Trimming stripped 4 bases from V and 8 bases from J, with 9 bases between. CDR1 is LGHDT and CDR2 is YNNKEL in the germline V gene (reference sequence). This CDR3 is built from 12 residues. CDR3 loop: CASSPKMDEQFF. The CDR3 region has the DNA TGTGCCAGCAGCCCCAAGATGGATGAGCAGTTCTTC.

This clonotype was seen at least ten times. V gene TRBV20-1 combines with J gene TRBJ1-6; 9 bases agree with TRBD1. V gave up 5 bases and J gave up 10 bases; unmatched junction bases: 9. CDR1 and CDR2 (germline): DFQATT, SNEGSKA (reference sequence). This CDR3 has 14 amino acids. The CDR3: CSAREQGAISPLHF. The DNA of the CDR3 is TGCAGTGCTCGGGAACAGGGGGCGATATCACCCCTCCACTTT.

This clonotype was counted between two and nine times. V is TRBV5-1 and J is TRBJ2-3, with no clear D. CDR3 length: 16 residues. CDR1 is SGHRS, CDR2 YFSETQ, per germline. V lost 0 bases and J lost 1, with 12 bases in between. CDR3 bases: TGCGCCAGCAGCTTGGCGGAAGGGCCTGGCACAGATACGCAGTATTTT. It specifies CASSLAEGPGTDTQYF.

The J gene is TRBJ1-6, the V gene TRBV12-3 or TRBV12-4; D is undetermined. V lost 6 bases and J lost 14, with 20 bases in between. CDR3 size: 14 residues. DNA of the CDR3: TGTGCCAGCAGCCGCCCAGCAGGTCCTACGGCCCTCCACTTT. Residues: CASSRPAGPTALHF.

This clonotype was observed a few times. The chain joins TRBV12-3 or TRBV12-4 to TRBJ1-6; TRBD1 aligns across 7 bases. The CDR3 is made up of 15 amino acids. With 3 bases clipped from V and 6 bases from J, the junction kept 5 bases outside the gene matches. The CDR3 DNA sequence: TGTGCCAGCAGTTTTATTACAGGGGCTAATTCACCCCTCCACTTT. The encoded protein is CASSFITGANSPLHF.

This rearrangement joins TRBV28 to TRBJ2-5; TRBD1 matches 8 bases. Unmatched junction bases numbered 4, after V lost 1 base and J lost 3 bases. Germline assignment: CDR1 MDHEN and CDR2 SYDVKM. The CDR3 loop spans 15 amino acids. The CDR3 bases are TGTGCCAGCAGTTTATCCAGGGGGCGAAAAGAGACCCAGTACTTC. Amino acid sequence: CASSLSRGRKETQYF. Together with reference TRBV28 and TRBJ2-5, the CDR3 gives the full variable domain: DVKVTQSSRYLVKRTGEKVFLECVQDMDHENMFWYRQDPGLGLRLIYFSYDVKMKEKGDIPEGYSVSREKKERFSLILESASTNQTSMYLCASSLSRGRKETQYFGPGTRLLVL.

The chain couples TRBV5-1 to TRBJ2-7, with TRBD1 identical over 7 bases. Germline V lookup: CDR1 SGHRS, CDR2 YFSETQ. The CDR3 covers 15 residues. The V segment lost 4 bases and the J segment 0 bases; nucleotides outside the gene matches: 7. Written as DNA, the CDR3 is TGCGCCAGCAGCCCCAGACAGGGAACCTCCTACGAGCAGTACTTC. Its protein is CASSPRQGTSYEQYF.

This chain links TRBV7-8 with TRBJ2-3, with 7 bases aligning to TRBD2. J gave up 2 bases and V 1 base, and 9 bases lay outside the gene matches. CDR3 length equals 17 residues. CDR1 is SGHVS and CDR2 is FQNEAQ in the germline V gene. The CDR3 nucleotides read TGTGCCAGCAGCTTAGAGGGTGCGGGAGAACCCACAGATACGCAGTATTTT. Translation gives CASSLEGAGEPTDTQYF.

This clonotype was counted between two and nine times. V is TRBV7-6 and J is TRBJ1-5; the D is unclear. Germline V gives CDR1 SGHVS, CDR2 FNYEAQ. V was clipped by 5 bases and J by 9 bases, with 17 bases between them. CDR3 length: 14 residues. The CDR3 coding sequence is TGTGCCAGCAGCCTAGAGCGAGTCCGGGGGCCCCAGCATTTT. It codes for CASSLERVRGPQHF.